This TCR beta chain stems from a study of T cell responses to AZD1222 COVID-19 vaccine. Overall study findings and caveats: Repertoire samples came only from after the peak T cell response. Donor demographics were predominantly white British with a female majority; clonal diversity may be underestimated. The number of AZD1222 recipients seropositive at baseline was only five or six.

Second doses were pooled across both intervals (about 4 or about 12 weeks). About this clone itself: Its antigen is not known.

Produced via immunoSEQ multiplex PCR; TCRdb's table is partial and in-frame only. Of approximately 120,000 clones listed, approximately 89% are singletons. After removal of 2 bases from V and 4 bases from J, the junction contained 6 bases not matched to a gene. CDR3 length equals 16 residues. From germline, CDR1 is SGHVS and CDR2 FNYEAQ. This rearrangement joins TRBV7-6 to TRBJ2-2; the match to TRBD1 covers 8 bases. This specimen was peripheral blood, taken 28 days after the second AZD1222 dose. This sequence was found in an adult who received the AZD1222 COVID-19 vaccine. The CDR3 loop is CASSLPGGAGTGELFF. The CDR3 nucleotides read TGTGCCAGCAGCTTACCAGGGGGCGCCGGCACCGGGGAGCTGTTTTTT.